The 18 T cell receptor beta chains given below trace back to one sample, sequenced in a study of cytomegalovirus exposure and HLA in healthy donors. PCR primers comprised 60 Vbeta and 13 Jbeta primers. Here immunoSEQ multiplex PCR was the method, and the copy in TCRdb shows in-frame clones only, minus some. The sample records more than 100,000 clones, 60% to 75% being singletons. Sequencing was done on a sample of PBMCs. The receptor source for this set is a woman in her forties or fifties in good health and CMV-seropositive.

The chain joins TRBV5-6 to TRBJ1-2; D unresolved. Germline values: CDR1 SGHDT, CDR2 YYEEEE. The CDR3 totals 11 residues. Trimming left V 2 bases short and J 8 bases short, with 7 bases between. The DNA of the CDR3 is TGTGCCAGCAGCTTTGAACGGGGCTACACCTTC. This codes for CASSFERGYTF.

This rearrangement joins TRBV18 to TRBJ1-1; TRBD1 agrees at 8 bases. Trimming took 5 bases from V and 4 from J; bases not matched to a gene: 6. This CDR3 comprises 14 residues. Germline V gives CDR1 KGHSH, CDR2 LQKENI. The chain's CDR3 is CASSVLDRGTEAFF. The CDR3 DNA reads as TGTGCCAGCTCAGTCCTCGACAGGGGCACTGAAGCTTTCTTT.

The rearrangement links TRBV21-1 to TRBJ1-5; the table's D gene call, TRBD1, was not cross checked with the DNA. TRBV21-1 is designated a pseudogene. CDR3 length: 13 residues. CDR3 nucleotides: TGTGCCAGCAAGAGACAGGGCGGGCAGCCCCAGCATTTT. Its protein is CASKRQGGQPQHF.

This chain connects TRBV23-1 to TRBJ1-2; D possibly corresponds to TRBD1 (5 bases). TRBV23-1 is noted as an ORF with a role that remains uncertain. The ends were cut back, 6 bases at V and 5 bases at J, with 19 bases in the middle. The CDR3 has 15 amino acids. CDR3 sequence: CASRVVTAQGYGYTF. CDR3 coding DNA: TGCGCCAGCAGGGTCGTCACCGCGCAGGGTTATGGCTACACCTTC.

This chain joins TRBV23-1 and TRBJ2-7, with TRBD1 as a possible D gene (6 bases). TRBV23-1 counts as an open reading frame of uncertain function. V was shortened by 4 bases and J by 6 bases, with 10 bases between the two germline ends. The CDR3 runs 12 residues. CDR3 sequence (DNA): TGCGCCAGCAGTCCACAGGGTCTCGAGCAGTACTTC. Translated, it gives CASSPQGLEQYF.

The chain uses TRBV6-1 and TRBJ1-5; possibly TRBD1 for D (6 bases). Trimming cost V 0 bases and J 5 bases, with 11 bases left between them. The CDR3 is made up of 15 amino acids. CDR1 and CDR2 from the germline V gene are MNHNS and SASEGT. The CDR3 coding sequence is TGTGCCAGCAGTGAAGCAGGGGGAGGGGATCAGCCCCAGCATTTT. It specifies CASSEAGGGDQPQHF.

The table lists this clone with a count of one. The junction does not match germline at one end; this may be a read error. For the CDR3, the DNA is TGTGCCATGAGTGCAGGCCAGGAAGAGACCCAGTACTTC. It codes for CAMSAGQEETQYF. The V and J genes are TRBV10-3 and TRBJ2-5; the D is unclear. CDR3 length: 13 amino acids. Germline V gene sequence: CDR1 ENHRY, CDR2 SYGVKD.

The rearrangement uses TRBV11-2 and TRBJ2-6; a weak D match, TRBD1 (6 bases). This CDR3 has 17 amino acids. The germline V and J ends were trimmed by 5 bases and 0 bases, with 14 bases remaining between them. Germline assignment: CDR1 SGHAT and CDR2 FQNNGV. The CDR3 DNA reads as TGTGCCAGCAGCCGCGACAGGACCCGCTCTGGGGCCAACGTCCTGACTTTC. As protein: CASSRDRTRSGANVLTF.

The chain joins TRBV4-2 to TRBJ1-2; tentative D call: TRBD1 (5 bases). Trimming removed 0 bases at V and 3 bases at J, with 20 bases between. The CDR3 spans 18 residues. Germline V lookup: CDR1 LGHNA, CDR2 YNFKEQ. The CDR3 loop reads CASSQEGAARLFYYGYTF. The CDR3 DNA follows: TGTGCCAGCAGCCAAGAAGGGGCCGCTCGGCTGTTCTACTATGGCTACACCTTC.

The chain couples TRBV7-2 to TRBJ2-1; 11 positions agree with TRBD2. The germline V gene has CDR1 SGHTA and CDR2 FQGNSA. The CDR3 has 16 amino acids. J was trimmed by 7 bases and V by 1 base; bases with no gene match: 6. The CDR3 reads CASSLVLAGGGNEQFF. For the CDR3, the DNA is TGTGCCAGCAGCTTAGTTCTAGCGGGGGGCGGAAATGAGCAGTTCTTC.

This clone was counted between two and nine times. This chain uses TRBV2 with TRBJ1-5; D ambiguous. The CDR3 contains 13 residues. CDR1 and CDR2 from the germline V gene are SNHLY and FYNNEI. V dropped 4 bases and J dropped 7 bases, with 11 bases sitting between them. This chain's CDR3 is CASSADQRQPQHF. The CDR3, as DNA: TGTGCCAGCAGTGCGGACCAGCGGCAGCCCCAGCATTTT.

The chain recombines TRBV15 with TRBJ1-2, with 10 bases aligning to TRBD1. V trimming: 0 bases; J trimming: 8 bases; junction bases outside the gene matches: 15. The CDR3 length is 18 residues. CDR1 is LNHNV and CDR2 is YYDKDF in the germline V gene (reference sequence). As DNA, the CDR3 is TGTGCCACCAGCAGAGAGGGGGGACAGGGGACCCTCGGGGACGGCTACACCTTC. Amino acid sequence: CATSREGGQGTLGDGYTF. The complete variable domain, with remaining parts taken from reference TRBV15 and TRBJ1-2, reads DAMVIQNPRYQVTQFGKPVTLSCSQTLNHNVMYWYQQKSSQAPKLLFHYYDKDFNNEADTPDNFQSRRPNTSFCFLDIRSPGLGDTAMYLCATSREGGQGTLGDGYTFGSGTRLTVV.

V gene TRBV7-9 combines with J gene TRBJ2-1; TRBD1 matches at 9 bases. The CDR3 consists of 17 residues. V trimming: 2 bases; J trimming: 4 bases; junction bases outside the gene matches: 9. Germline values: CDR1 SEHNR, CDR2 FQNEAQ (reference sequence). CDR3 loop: CASSLRPGQGRYNEQFF. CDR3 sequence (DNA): TGTGCCAGCAGCTTACGGCCCGGACAGGGGAGGTACAATGAGCAGTTCTTC. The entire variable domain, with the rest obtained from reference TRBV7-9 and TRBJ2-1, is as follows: DTGVSQNPRHKITKRGQNVTFRCDPISEHNRLYWYRQTLGQGPEFLTYFQNEAQLEKSRLLSDRFSAERPKGSFSTLEIQRTEQGDSAMYLCASSLRPGQGRYNEQFFGPGTRLTVL.

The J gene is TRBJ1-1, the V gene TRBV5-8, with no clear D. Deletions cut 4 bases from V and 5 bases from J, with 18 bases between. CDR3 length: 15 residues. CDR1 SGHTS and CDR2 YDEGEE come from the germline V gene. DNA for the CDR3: TGTGCCAGCAGCGTGCTGAGCCCCCCGCTGACTGAAGCTTTCTTT. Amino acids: CASSVLSPPLTEAFF.

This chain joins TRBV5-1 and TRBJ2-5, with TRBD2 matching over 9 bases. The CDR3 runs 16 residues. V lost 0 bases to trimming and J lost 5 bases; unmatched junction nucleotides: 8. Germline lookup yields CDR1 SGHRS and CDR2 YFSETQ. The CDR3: CASSLAVAGEGETQYF. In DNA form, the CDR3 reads TGCGCCAGCAGCTTGGCCGTAGCGGGGGAAGGGGAGACCCAGTACTTC.

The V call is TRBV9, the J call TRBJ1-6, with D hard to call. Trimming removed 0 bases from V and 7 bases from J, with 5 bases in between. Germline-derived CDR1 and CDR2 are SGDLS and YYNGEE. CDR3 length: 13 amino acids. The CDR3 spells CASSVVENSPLHF. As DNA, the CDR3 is TGTGCCAGCAGCGTAGTAGAGAATTCACCCCTCCACTTT.

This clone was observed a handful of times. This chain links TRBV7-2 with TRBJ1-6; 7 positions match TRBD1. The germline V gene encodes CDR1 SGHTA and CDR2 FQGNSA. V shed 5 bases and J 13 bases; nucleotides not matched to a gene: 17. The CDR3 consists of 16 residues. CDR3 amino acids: CASSRPHDRASVPLHF. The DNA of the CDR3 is TGTGCCAGCAGCCGCCCACACGACAGGGCCTCGGTTCCCCTCCACTTT.

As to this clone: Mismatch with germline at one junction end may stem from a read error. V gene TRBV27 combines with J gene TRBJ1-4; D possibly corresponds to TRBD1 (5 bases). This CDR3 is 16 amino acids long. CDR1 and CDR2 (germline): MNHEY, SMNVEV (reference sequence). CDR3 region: CARSLSGGRDGEKLFF. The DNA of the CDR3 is TGTGCCCGCAGCCTCTCCGGGGGACGAGATGGTGAAAAACTGTTTTTT.